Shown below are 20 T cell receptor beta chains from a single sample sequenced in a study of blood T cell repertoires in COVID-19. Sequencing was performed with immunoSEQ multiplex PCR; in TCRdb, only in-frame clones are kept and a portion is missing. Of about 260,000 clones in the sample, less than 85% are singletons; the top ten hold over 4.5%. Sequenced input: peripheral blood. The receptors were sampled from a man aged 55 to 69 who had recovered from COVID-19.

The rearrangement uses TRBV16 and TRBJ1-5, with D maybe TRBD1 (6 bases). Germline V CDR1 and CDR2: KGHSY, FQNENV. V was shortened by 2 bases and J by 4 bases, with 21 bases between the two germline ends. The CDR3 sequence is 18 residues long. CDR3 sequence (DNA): TGTGCCAGCAGCCAAAGAAACCGTGGGGGCAGAAGAAATCAGCCCCAGCATTTT. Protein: CASSQRNRGGRRNQPQHF.

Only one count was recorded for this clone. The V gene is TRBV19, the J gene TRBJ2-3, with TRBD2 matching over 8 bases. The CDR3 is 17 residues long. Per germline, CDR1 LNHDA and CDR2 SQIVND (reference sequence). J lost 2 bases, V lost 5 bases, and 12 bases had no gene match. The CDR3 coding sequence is TGTGCCAGTAGTGGGCCGCTAGGGCGGGGGGACACAGATACGCAGTATTTT. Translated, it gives CASSGPLGRGDTDTQYF.

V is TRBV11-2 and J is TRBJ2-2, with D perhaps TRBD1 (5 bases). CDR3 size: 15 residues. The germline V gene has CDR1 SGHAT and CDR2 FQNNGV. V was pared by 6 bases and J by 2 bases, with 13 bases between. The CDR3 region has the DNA TGTGCCAGCAGTTGGACAAGGGGAAACACCGGGGAGCTGTTTTTT. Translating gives CASSWTRGNTGELFF. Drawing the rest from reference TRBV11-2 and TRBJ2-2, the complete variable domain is EAGVAQSPRYKIIEKRQSVAFWCNPISGHATLYWYQQILGQGPKLLIQFQNNGVVDDSQLPKDRFSAERLKGVDSTLKIQPAKLEDSAVYLCASSWTRGNTGELFFGEGSRLTVL.

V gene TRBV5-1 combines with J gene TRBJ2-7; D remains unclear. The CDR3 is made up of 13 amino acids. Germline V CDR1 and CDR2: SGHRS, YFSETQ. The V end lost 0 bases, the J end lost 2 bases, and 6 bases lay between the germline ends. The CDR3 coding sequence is TGCGCCAGCAGCTTGGGACGGGCCTACGAGCAGTACTTC. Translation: CASSLGRAYEQYF. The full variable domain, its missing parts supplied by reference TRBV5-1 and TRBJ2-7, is KAGVTQTPRYLIKTRGQQVTLSCSPISGHRSVSWYQQTPGQGLQFLFEYFSETQRNKGNFPGRFSGRQFSNSRSEMNVSTLELGDSALYLCASSLGRAYEQYFGPGTRLTVT.

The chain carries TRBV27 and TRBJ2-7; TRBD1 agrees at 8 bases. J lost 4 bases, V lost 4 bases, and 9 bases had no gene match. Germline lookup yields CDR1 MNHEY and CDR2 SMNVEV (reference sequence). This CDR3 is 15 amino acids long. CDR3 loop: CASSSDRVVWYEQYF. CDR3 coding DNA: TGTGCCAGCAGTTCGGACAGGGTAGTTTGGTACGAGCAGTACTTC.

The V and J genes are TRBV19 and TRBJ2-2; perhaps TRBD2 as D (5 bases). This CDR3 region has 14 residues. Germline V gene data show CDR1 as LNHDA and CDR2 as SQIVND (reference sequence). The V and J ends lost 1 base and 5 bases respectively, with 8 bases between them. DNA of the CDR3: TGTGCCAGTAGTATAGGATCGGGAACCGGGGAGCTGTTTTTT. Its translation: CASSIGSGTGELFF.

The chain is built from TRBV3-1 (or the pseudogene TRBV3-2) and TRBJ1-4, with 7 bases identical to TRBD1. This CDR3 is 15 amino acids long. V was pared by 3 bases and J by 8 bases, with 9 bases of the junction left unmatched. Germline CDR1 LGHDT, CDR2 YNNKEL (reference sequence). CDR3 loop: CASSQRQGYGEKLFF. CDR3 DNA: TGTGCCAGCAGCCAGCGACAGGGTTATGGGGAAAAACTGTTTTTT.

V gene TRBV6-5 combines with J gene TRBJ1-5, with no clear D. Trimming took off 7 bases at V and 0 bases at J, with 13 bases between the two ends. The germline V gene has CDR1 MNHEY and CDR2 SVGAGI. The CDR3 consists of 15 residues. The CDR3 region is CASTARATSNQPQHF. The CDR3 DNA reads TGTGCCAGCACGGCGAGGGCAACTAGCAATCAGCCCCAGCATTTT.

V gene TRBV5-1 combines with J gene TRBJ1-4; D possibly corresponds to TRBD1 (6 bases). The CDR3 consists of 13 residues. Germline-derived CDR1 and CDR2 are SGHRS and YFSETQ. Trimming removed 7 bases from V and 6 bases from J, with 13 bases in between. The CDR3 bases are TGCGCCAGCCGACGAGGGGGAGATGAAAAACTGTTTTTT. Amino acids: CASRRGGDEKLFF.

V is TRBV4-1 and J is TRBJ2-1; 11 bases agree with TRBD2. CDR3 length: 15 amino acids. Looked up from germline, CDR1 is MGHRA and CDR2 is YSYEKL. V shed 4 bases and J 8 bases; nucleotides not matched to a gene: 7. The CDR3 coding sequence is TGCGCCAGCAGCCCACTAGCGGGAGTAGGAGATGAGCAGTTCTTC. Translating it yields CASSPLAGVGDEQFF.

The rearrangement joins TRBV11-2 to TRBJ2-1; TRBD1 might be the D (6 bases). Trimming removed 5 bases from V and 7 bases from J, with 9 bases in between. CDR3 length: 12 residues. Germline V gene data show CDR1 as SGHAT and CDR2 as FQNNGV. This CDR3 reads CASSHGQNEQFF. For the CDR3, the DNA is TGTGCCAGCAGCCACGGACAGAATGAGCAGTTCTTC. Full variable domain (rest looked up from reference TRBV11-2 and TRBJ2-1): EAGVAQSPRYKIIEKRQSVAFWCNPISGHATLYWYQQILGQGPKLLIQFQNNGVVDDSQLPKDRFSAERLKGVDSTLKIQPAKLEDSAVYLCASSHGQNEQFFGPGTRLTVL.

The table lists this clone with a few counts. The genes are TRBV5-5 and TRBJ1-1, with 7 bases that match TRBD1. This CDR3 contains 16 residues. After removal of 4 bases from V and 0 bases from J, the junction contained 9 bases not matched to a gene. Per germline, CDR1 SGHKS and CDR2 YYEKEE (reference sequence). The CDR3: CASSTGTERMNTEAFF. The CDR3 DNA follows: TGTGCCAGCAGCACAGGGACAGAGCGAATGAACACTGAAGCTTTCTTT.

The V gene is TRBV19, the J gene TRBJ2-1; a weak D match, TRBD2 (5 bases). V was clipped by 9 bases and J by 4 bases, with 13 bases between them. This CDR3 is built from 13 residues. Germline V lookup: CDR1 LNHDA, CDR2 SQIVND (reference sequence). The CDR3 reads CASSSRKYNEQFF. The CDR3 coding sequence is TGTGCCAGCTCTAGCAGGAAATACAATGAGCAGTTCTTC.

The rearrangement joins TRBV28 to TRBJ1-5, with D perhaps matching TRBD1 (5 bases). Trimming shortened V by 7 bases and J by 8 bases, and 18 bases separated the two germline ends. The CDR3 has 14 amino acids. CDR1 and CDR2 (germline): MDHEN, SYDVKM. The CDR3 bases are TGTGCCAGCACCCCCTGGGGGGGTGATGAGCCCCAGCATTTT. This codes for CASTPWGGDEPQHF.

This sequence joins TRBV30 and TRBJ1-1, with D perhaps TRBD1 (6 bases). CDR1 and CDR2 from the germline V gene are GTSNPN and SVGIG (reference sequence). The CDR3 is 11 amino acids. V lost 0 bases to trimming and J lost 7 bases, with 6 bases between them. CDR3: CAWSVGGEAFF. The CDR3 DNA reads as TGTGCCTGGAGTGTAGGGGGTGAAGCTTTCTTT.

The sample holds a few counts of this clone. The CDR3 DNA reads as TGCGCCAGCAGCTTGGTTACAGGACCCACAGATACGCAGTATTTT. This gives the protein CASSLVTGPTDTQYF. The rearrangement uses TRBV5-1 and TRBJ2-3; possibly TRBD1 for D (5 bases). Germline V gene sequence: CDR1 SGHRS, CDR2 YFSETQ. There are 15 residues in the CDR3. V was pared by 0 bases and J by 2 bases, with 10 bases between.

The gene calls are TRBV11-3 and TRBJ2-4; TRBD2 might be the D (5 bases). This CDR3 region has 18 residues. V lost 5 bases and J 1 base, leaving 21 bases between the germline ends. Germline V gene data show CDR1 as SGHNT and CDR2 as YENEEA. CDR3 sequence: CASSPPRGPTVAKNIQYF. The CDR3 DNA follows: TGTGCCAGCAGCCCCCCCCGGGGTCCCACAGTGGCCAAAAACATTCAGTACTTC.

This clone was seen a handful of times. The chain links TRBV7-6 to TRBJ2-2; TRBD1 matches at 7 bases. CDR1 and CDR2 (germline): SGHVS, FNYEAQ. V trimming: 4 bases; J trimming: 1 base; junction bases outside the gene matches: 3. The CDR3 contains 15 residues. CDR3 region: CASSYRTGNTGELFF. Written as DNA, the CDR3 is TGTGCCAGCAGCTATCGGACAGGGAACACCGGGGAGCTGTTTTTT.

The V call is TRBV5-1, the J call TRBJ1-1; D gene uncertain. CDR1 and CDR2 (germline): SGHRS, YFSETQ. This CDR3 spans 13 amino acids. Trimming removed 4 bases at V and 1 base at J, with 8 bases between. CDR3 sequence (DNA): TGCGCCAGCAGCGCTAAAGCGAACACTGAAGCTTTCTTT. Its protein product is CASSAKANTEAFF. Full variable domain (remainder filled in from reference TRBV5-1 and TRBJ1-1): KAGVTQTPRYLIKTRGQQVTLSCSPISGHRSVSWYQQTPGQGLQFLFEYFSETQRNKGNFPGRFSGRQFSNSRSEMNVSTLELGDSALYLCASSAKANTEAFFGQGTRLTVV.

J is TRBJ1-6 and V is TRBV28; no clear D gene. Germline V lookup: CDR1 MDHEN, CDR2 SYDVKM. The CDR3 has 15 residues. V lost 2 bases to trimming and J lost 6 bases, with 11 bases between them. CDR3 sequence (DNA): TGTGCCAGCAGTTTACCATCGAACATTAATTCACCCCTCCACTTT. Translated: CASSLPSNINSPLHF.